Following are 21 T cell receptor beta chains from one sample sequenced in a study of blood T cell repertoires in COVID-19. Data came from immunoSEQ multiplex PCR; TCRdb stores just in-frame clones and leaves some out. The data show some 290,000 clones, about nine tenths seen once. The sample was peripheral blood. Source of these receptors: a woman aged 25-40 years with COVID-19, enrolled during active disease.

The V gene is TRBV18, the J gene TRBJ2-3, with a tentative D call TRBD2 (5 bases). Per the germline V gene, CDR1 is KGHSH and CDR2 is LQKENI. This CDR3 has 16 amino acids. V lost 2 bases to trimming and J lost 3 bases, with 15 bases between them. The CDR3 DNA reads TGTGCCAGCTCACCAACGAGGACTGTCAGGACAGATACGCAGTATTTT. This codes for CASSPTRTVRTDTQYF.

The chain couples TRBV2 to TRBJ1-5; TRBD1 matches 9 bases. Germline CDR1 and CDR2: SNHLY and FYNNEI. Trimming took 3 bases from V and 3 from J; bases not matched to a gene: 3. The CDR3 covers 15 residues. CDR3 residues: CASSEGQGFNQPQHF. CDR3 sequence (DNA): TGTGCCAGCAGTGAGGGACAGGGATTCAATCAGCCCCAGCATTTT.

This rearrangement joins TRBV11-2 to TRBJ2-2; D unresolved. Germline V gene data show CDR1 as SGHAT and CDR2 as FQNNGV. Trimming cost V 5 bases and J 4 bases, with 17 bases left between them. The CDR3 runs 16 residues. In nucleotides, the CDR3 is TGTGCCAGCAGCCTCCTACTCCCCGGCGGCACCGGGGAGCTGTTTTTT. Its translation is CASSLLLPGGTGELFF.

The rearrangement links TRBV5-4 to TRBJ2-7; 8 positions agree with TRBD2. Germline values: CDR1 SGHNT, CDR2 YYREEE (reference sequence). V shed 1 base, J shed 6 bases, and the junction held 6 bases outside the gene matches. The CDR3 has 14 amino acids. The chain's CDR3 is CASSLSGRMGEQYF. CDR3 coding DNA: TGTGCCAGCAGCTTGAGCGGGAGAATGGGCGAGCAGTACTTC.

This chain uses TRBV5-1 with TRBJ2-2; 7 nucleotides match TRBD2. Trimming removed 0 bases from V and 3 bases from J; junction bases left unmatched: 8. The CDR3 runs to 17 residues. Germline V lookup: CDR1 SGHRS, CDR2 YFSETQ. For the CDR3, the DNA is TGCGCCAGCAGCTTGGGAACGATGGCGGGAGACACCGGGGAGCTGTTTTTT. This translates into CASSLGTMAGDTGELFF.

The genes are TRBV28 and TRBJ1-5; no firm D call. The V end lost 5 bases, the J end lost 8 bases, and 16 bases lay between the germline ends. The germline V gene has CDR1 MDHEN and CDR2 SYDVKM. This CDR3 has 14 amino acids. The CDR3 spells CASSLNTGWEPQHF. The CDR3, as DNA: TGTGCCAGCAGTCTAAACACCGGGTGGGAGCCCCAGCATTTT.

The rearrangement links TRBV9 to TRBJ2-3, with 10 bases identical to TRBD1. Trimming cost V 3 bases and J 3 bases; bases outside gene matches: 4. The V gene's germline CDR1 is SGDLS and CDR2 YYNGEE. CDR3 length: 15 amino acids. CDR3 protein: CASSDRQGATDTQYF. CDR3 nucleotide sequence: TGTGCCAGCAGCGACCGACAGGGGGCTACAGATACGCAGTATTTT.

V usage is TRBV2 and J usage is TRBJ2-4, with D possibly being TRBD1 (6 bases). The CDR3 is 16 amino acids. Germline V gene lookup returns CDR1 SNHLY and CDR2 FYNNEI. Trimming took off 3 bases at V and 5 bases at J, with 17 bases between the two ends. The chain's CDR3 is CASSDGMGANENIQYF. The CDR3, as DNA: TGTGCCAGCAGTGACGGGATGGGGGCAAATGAAAACATTCAGTACTTC.

The chain combines TRBV12-5 with TRBJ2-2; 7 nucleotides match TRBD2. This CDR3 is 15 amino acids long. The germline gives CDR1 LGHNT, CDR2 FRNRAP. V shed 2 bases, J shed 5 bases, and the junction held 5 bases outside the gene matches. CDR3 DNA sequence: TGTGCTAGTGGTTTGCTCCAGGGAGGGACCGGGGAGCTGTTTTTT. Protein product: CASGLLQGGTGELFF.

The J gene is TRBJ1-5, the V gene TRBV5-1; D may be TRBD1 (5 bases). V was pared by 0 bases and J by 8 bases, with 9 bases between. Germline values: CDR1 SGHRS, CDR2 YFSETQ. CDR3 length equals 13 residues. DNA of the CDR3: TGCGCCAGCAGCTTGGGGGGCGGGGAGCCCCAGCATTTT. Translated: CASSLGGGEPQHF.

V is TRBV11-2 and J is TRBJ2-7; D possibly corresponds to TRBD2 (6 bases). V lost 8 bases, J lost 7 bases, and 12 bases lay in between. The CDR3 totals 11 residues. The germline CDR1 and CDR2 sequences are SGHAT and FQNNGV. The CDR3 is CASLGDWEQYF. The CDR3 DNA reads TGTGCCAGCCTCGGGGACTGGGAGCAGTACTTC.

The chain links TRBV7-2 to TRBJ1-1; 9 nucleotides match TRBD1. V lost 4 bases to trimming and J lost 8 bases; unmatched junction nucleotides: 8. The CDR3 consists of 14 residues. CDR1 is SGHTA and CDR2 is FQGNSA in the germline V gene. CDR3 sequence reads: CASSSQGQGKEAFF. The DNA for the CDR3 is TGTGCCAGCAGCTCTCAGGGACAGGGTAAGGAAGCTTTCTTT.

DNA of the CDR3: TGTGCCAGCAGCCCCTTCCTAGGACAGGGGGCAAGTGATACGCAGTATTTT. Translation: CASSPFLGQGASDTQYF. The chain recombines TRBV14 with TRBJ2-3; 11 bases are a match to TRBD1. CDR3 length equals 17 residues. After removal of 4 bases from V and 6 bases from J, the junction contained 12 bases not matched to a gene. Germline CDR1 SGHDN, CDR2 FVKESK.

This sequence joins TRBV3-1 (or the pseudogene TRBV3-2) and TRBJ1-2, with D possibly matching TRBD1 (6 bases). Trimming cost V 0 bases and J 4 bases, with 12 bases left between them. Germline CDR1 reads LGHDT; CDR2 reads YNNKEL (reference sequence). The CDR3 covers 15 residues. CDR3 sequence reads: CASSQDEGGGYGYTF. The CDR3 DNA reads TGTGCCAGCAGCCAAGATGAAGGGGGGGGCTATGGCTACACCTTC.

CDR3 residues: CAWSSGTGDSPLHF. The CDR3 DNA sequence: TGTGCCTGGAGTAGCGGGACAGGGGATTCACCCCTCCACTTT. The V gene is TRBV30, the J gene TRBJ1-6, with TRBD1 identical over 10 bases. The junction had 3 bases not matched to a gene; V was cut back by 2 bases and J by 8 bases. The V gene's germline CDR1 is GTSNPN and CDR2 SVGIG (reference sequence). The CDR3 is made up of 14 amino acids. The whole variable domain, filled in from reference TRBV30 and TRBJ1-6, reads SQTIHQWPATLVQPVGSPLSLECTVEGTSNPNLYWYRQAAGRGLQLLFYSVGIGQISSEVPQNLSASRPQDRQFILSSKKLLLSDSGFYLCAWSSGTGDSPLHFGNGTRLTVT.

This clone was seen a single time. This chain joins TRBV6-5 and TRBJ2-7; no definite D call. CDR3 length equals 14 residues. The V gene lost 10 bases and the J gene lost 0 bases, with 16 bases spanning the gap. Per germline, CDR1 MNHEY and CDR2 SVGAGI. The CDR3 loop reads CATCRSVSSYEQYF. CDR3 coding DNA: TGTGCCACCTGCCGCTCGGTAAGCTCCTACGAGCAGTACTTC.

The CDR3 nucleotides are TGTGCCAGCAGAGCCCGGGGGCCCCAGCATTTT. Protein: CASRARGPQHF. The V gene is TRBV2, the J gene TRBJ1-5; D unclear. From germline, CDR1 is SNHLY and CDR2 FYNNEI. The CDR3 is 11 residues long. V lost 6 bases and J 9 bases, leaving 9 bases between the germline ends.

The rearrangement links TRBV5-4 to TRBJ1-2, with 9 bases that match TRBD1. This CDR3 contains 13 residues. Looked up from germline, CDR1 is SGHNT and CDR2 is YYREEE (reference sequence). V shed 5 bases, J shed 7 bases, and the junction held 6 bases outside the gene matches. This CDR3 reads CASSQQGAPGYTF. CDR3 DNA: TGTGCCAGCAGTCAACAGGGGGCGCCTGGCTACACCTTC.

The chain carries TRBV7-3 and TRBJ2-2; 8 positions match TRBD2. There are 13 residues in the CDR3. Unmatched junction bases numbered 5, after V lost 5 bases and J lost 9 bases. The germline V gene has CDR1 SGHTA and CDR2 FQGTGA. CDR3 nucleotide sequence: TGTGCCAGCAGCCCCAGCGGGGGTCGGGAGCTGTTTTTT. Translation gives CASSPSGGRELFF.

The rearrangement joins TRBV5-1 to TRBJ2-7; D is ambiguous. This CDR3 has 12 amino acids. V lost 1 base and J 5 bases, leaving 7 bases between the germline ends. Looked up from germline, CDR1 is SGHRS and CDR2 is YFSETQ. The CDR3 nucleotides are TGCGCCAGCAGCTTGTTTCCCAACGAGCAGTACTTC. Its protein product is CASSLFPNEQYF.

The V and J genes are TRBV5-4 and TRBJ2-7; 8 nucleotides agree with TRBD2. The V and J ends lost 1 base and 3 bases, in that order; junction bases with no gene match: 3. From germline, CDR1 is SGHNT and CDR2 YYREEE (reference sequence). The CDR3 loop spans 14 amino acids. CDR3 residues: CASSLSGRGYEQYF. CDR3 coding DNA: TGTGCCAGCAGCTTGAGCGGGAGAGGCTACGAGCAGTACTTC.